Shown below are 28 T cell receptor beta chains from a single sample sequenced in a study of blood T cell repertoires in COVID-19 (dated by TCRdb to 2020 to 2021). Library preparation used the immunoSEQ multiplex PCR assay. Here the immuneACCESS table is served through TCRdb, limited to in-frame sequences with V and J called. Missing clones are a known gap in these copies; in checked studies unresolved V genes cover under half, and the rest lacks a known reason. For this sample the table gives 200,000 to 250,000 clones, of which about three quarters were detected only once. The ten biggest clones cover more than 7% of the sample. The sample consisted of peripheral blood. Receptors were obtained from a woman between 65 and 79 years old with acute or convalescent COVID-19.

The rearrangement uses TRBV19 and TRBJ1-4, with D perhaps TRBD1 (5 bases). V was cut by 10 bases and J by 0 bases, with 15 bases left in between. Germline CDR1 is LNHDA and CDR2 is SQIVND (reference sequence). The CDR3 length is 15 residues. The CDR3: CATCDGAATNEKLFF. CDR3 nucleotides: TGTGCCACCTGTGATGGGGCTGCAACTAATGAAAAACTGTTTTTT.

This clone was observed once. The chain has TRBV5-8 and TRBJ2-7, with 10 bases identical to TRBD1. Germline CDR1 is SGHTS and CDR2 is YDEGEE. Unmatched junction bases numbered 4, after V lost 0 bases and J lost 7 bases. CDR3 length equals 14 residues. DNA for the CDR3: TGTGCCAGCAGCTTGGGACAGGGGGCGCGAGAGCAGTACGTC. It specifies CASSLGQGAREQYV.

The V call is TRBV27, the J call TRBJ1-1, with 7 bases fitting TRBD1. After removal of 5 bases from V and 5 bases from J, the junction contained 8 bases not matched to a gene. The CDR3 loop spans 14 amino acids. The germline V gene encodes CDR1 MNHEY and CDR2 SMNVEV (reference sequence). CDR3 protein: CASSRGQTGTEAFF. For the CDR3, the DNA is TGTGCCAGCAGTCGGGGTCAGACAGGGACTGAAGCTTTCTTT.

The CDR3 region has the DNA TGCGCCAGCAGCTCAGGACAGAGGAACACTGAAGCTTTCTTT. Encoded protein: CASSSGQRNTEAFF. The V gene is TRBV5-1, the J gene TRBJ1-1, with a weak D call TRBD1 (6 bases). V was shortened by 3 bases and J by 1 base, with 10 bases between the two germline ends. The V gene's germline CDR1 is SGHRS and CDR2 YFSETQ. CDR3 size: 14 residues.

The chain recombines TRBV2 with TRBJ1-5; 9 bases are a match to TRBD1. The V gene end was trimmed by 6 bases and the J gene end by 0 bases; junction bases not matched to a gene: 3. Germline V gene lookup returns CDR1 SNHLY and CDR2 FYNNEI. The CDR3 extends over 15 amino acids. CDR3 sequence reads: CASSRDRVSNQPQHF. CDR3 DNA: TGTGCCAGCAGCCGGGACAGGGTTAGCAATCAGCCCCAGCATTTT.

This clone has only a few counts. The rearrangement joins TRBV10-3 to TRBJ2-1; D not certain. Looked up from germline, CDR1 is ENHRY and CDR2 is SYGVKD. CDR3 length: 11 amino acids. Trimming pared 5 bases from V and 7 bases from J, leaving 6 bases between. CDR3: CAISSENEQFF. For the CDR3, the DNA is TGTGCCATCAGTTCGGAGAATGAGCAGTTCTTC.

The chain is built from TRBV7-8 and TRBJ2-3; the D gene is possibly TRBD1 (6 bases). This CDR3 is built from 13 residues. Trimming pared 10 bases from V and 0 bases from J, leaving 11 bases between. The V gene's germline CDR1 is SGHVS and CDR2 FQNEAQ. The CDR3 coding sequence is TGTGCCATAACTGGACAGAGCACAGATACGCAGTATTTT. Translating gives CAITGQSTDTQYF.

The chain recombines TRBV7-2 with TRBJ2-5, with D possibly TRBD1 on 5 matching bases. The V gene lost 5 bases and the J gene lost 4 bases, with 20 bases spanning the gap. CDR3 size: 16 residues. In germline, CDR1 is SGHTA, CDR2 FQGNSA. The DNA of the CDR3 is TGTGCCAGCAGCCTTAGCATGACAGTAATGGGAGAGACCCAGTACTTC. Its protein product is CASSLSMTVMGETQYF.

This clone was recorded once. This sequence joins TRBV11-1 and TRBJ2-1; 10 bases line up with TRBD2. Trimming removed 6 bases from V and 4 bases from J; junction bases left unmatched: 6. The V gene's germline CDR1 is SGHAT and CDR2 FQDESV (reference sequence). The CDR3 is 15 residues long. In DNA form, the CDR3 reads TGTGCCAGCAGTTCCCTAGCGGGGGCTTACAATGAGCAGTTCTTC. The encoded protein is CASSSLAGAYNEQFF. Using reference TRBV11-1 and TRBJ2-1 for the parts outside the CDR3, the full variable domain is EAEVAQSPRYKITEKSQAVAFWCDPISGHATLYWYRQILGQGPELLVQFQDESVVDDSQLPKDRFSAERLKGVDSTLKIQPAELGDSAMYLCASSSLAGAYNEQFFGPGTRLTVL.

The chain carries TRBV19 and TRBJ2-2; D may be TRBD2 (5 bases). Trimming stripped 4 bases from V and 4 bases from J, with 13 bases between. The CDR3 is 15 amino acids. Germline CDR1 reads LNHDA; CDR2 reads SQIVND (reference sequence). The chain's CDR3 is CASSTLGGATGELFF. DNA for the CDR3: TGTGCCAGTAGTACTTTAGGAGGCGCCACCGGGGAGCTGTTTTTT.

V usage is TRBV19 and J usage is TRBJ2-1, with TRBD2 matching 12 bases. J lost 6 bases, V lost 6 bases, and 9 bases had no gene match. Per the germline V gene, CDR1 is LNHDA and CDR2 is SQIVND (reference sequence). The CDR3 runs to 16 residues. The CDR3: CASSHGLAGGSNEQFF. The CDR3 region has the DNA TGTGCCAGTAGCCACGGGCTAGCGGGGGGGTCCAATGAGCAGTTCTTC.

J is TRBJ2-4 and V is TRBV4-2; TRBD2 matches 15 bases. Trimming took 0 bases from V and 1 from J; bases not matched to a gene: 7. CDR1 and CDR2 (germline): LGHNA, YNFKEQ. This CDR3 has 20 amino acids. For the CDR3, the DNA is TGTGCCAGCAGCCAAGACTGGACTAGCGGGGGGGCGTCGGCCAAAAACATTCAGTACTTC. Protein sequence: CASSQDWTSGGASAKNIQYF.

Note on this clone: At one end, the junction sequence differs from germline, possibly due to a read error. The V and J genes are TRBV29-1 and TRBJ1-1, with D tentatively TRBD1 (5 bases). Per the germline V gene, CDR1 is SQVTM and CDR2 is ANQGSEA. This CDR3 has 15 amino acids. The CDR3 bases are TGCAGCGTTAAAGACTTAGGGGTGGTTGGGACTGAAGCTTTCTTT. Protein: CSVKDLGVVGTEAFF.

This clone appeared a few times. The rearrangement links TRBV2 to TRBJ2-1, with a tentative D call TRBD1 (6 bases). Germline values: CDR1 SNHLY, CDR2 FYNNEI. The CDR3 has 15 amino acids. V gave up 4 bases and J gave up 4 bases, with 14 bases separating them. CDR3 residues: CASSVQGTTYNEQFF. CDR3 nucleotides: TGTGCCAGCAGTGTCCAGGGGACGACGTACAATGAGCAGTTCTTC.

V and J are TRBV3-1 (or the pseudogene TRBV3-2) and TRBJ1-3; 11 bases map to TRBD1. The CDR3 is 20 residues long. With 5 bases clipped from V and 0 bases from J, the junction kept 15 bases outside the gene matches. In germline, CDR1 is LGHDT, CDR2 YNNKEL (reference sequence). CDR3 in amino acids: CASSYRTGGASRDSGNTIYF. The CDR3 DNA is TGTGCCAGCAGCTACCGGACAGGGGGCGCATCCCGTGACTCTGGAAACACCATATATTTT.

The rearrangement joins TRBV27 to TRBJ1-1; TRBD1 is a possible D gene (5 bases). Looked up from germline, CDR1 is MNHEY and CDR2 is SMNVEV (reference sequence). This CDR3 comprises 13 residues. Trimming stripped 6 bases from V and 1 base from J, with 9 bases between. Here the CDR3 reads CASRTQGNTEAFF. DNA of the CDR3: TGTGCCAGCAGAACTCAGGGGAACACTGAAGCTTTCTTT.

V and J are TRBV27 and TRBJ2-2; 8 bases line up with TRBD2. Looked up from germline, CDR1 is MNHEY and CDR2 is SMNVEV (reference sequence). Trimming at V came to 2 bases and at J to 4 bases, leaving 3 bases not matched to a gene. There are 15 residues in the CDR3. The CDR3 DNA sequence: TGTGCCAGCAGTTTAGGCGGGGGGCTCACCGGGGAGCTGTTTTTT. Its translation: CASSLGGGLTGELFF.

The CDR3 region is CASAYQGAETQYF. The CDR3 DNA follows: TGTGCCAGTGCCTACCAGGGGGCAGAGACCCAGTACTTC. The chain uses TRBV19 and TRBJ2-5, with TRBD1 matching 8 bases. The CDR3 consists of 13 residues. Germline CDR1 and CDR2: LNHDA and SQIVND (reference sequence). V lost 8 bases and J lost 4; bases outside the gene matches: 6.

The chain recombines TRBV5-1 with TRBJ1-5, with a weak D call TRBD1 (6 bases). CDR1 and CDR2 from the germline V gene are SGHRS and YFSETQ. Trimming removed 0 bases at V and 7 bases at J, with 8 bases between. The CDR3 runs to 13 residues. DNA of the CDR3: TGCGCCAGCAGCTTGGTTGGGGGCCAGCCCCAGCATTTT. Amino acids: CASSLVGGQPQHF.

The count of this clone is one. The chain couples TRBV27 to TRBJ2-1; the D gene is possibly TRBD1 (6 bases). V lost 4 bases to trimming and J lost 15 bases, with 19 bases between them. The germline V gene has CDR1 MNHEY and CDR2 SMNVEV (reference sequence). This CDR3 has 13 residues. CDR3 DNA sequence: TGTGCCAGCAGTTCGTCCGGGACAACACCGAGGTTCTTC. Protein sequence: CASSSSGTTPRFF.

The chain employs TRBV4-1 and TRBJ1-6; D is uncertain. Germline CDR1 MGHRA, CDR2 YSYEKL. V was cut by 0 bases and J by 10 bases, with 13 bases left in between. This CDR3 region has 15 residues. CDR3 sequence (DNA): TGCGCCAGCAGCCAAGAAACTAGGAGGCCGTCACCCCTCCACTTT. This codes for CASSQETRRPSPLHF.

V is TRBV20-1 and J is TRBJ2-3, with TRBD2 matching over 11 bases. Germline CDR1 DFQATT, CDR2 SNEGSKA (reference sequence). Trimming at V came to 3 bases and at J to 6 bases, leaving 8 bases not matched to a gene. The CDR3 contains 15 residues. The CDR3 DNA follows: TGCAGTGCTAGTAATAGCGGGGGGGCAGCGGATACGCAGTATTTT. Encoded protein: CSASNSGGAADTQYF.

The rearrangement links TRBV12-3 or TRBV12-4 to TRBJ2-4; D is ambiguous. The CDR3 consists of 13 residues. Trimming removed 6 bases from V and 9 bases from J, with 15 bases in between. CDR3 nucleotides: TGTGCCAGCAGCTTGAGTTATAACCCCATTCAGTACTTC. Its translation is CASSLSYNPIQYF.

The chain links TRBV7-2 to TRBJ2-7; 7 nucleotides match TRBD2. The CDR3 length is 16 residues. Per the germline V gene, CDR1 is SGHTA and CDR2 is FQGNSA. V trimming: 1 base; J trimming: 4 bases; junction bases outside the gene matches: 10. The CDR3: CASSLGGEGRRYEQYF. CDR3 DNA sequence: TGTGCCAGCAGCTTAGGGGGGGAGGGCAGGAGATACGAGCAGTACTTC. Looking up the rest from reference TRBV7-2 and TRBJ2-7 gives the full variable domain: GAGVSQSPSNKVTEKGKDVELRCDPISGHTALYWYRQSLGQGLEFLIYFQGNSAPDKSGLPSDRFSAERTGGSVSTLTIQRTQQEDSAVYLCASSLGGEGRRYEQYFGPGTRLTVT.

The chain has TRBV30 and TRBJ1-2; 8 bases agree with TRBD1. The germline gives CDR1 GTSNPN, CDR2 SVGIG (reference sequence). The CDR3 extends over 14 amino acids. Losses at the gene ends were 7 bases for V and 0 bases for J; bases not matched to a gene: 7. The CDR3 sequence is CALLTGAANYGYTF. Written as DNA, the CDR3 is TGTGCCTTGCTGACAGGGGCAGCTAACTATGGCTACACCTTC.

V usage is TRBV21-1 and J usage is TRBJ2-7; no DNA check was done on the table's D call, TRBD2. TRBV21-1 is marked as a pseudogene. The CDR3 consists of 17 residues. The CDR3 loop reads CASSNYWAGSTYYEQYV. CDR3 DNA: TGTGCCAGCAGCAACTATTGGGCGGGGTCCACCTACTACGAGCAGTACGTC.

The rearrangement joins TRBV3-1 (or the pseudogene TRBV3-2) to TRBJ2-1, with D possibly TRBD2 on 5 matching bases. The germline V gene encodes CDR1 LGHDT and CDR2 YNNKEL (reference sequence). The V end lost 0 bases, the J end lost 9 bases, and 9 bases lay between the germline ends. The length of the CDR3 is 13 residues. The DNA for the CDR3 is TGTGCCAGCAGCCAAGATCTAGCCGGTGAGCAGTTCTTC. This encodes CASSQDLAGEQFF.

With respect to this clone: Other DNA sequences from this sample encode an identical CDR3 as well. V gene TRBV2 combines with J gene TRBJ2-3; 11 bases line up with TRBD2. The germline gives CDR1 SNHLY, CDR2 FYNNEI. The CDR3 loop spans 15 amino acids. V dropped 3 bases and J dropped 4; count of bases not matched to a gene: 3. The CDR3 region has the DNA TGTGCCAGCAGTGAGGGTAGCGGGGGGGCAGATACGCAGTATTTT. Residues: CASSEGSGGADTQYF.